The 16 T cell receptor beta chains in this list originate from one sample, sequenced in a study of shared clonotypes between healthy human individuals. The assay was immunoSEQ multiplex PCR, and TCRdb's table has in-frame clones only and misses some. The data show millions of clones, with around 90% seen just once and over 0.12% held by the top ten. What was sequenced was naive CD4+ T cells sorted from blood. As for subset: CD45RA+ positively selected. These receptor sequences come from a man aged 18 to 29 in good health.

The chain uses TRBV7-2 and TRBJ2-7; TRBD2 matches at 8 bases. J was trimmed by 1 base and V by 3 bases; bases with no gene match: 8. Germline CDR1 is SGHTA and CDR2 is FQGNSA. The CDR3 runs to 16 residues. The CDR3 region has the DNA TGTGCCAGCAGCTTCTTTGTGACTAGCGCATCCTACGAGCAGTACTTC. Amino acids: CASSFFVTSASYEQYF.

This CDR3 reads CASSKADTQYF. The CDR3 DNA follows: TGTGCGAGCTCAAAGGCAGATACGCAGTATTTT. This rearrangement joins TRBV2 to TRBJ2-3; D gene unclear. In germline, CDR1 is SNHLY, CDR2 FYNNEI. The CDR3 is 11 residues long.

The chain has TRBV6-5 and TRBJ1-5, with TRBD1 matching 7 bases. There are 14 residues in the CDR3. V lost 6 bases, J lost 1 base, and 3 bases stayed unmatched. The V gene's germline CDR1 is MNHEY and CDR2 SVGAGI. The CDR3 DNA follows: TGTGCCAGCAGATTGGACAGGAGCAATCAGCCCCAGCATTTT. Translating gives CASRLDRSNQPQHF.

The genes are TRBV7-2 and TRBJ2-5; D is tentatively TRBD1 or TRBD2 (6 bases each). Germline-derived CDR1 and CDR2 are SGHTA and FQGNSA. The V and J ends lost 5 bases and 5 bases respectively, with 18 bases between them. The CDR3 runs 15 residues. The CDR3 sequence: CASSNRGGRGETQYF. CDR3 coding DNA: TGTGCCAGCAGCAATAGAGGGGGGCGAGGGGAGACCCAGTACTTC.

This sequence joins TRBV7-8 and TRBJ2-5; 7 bases line up with TRBD1. Trimming at V came to 2 bases and at J to 5 bases, leaving 8 bases not matched to a gene. CDR3 length equals 15 residues. Germline lookup yields CDR1 SGHVS and CDR2 FQNEAQ. This CDR3 is CASSLSPGTAETQYF. In DNA form, the CDR3 reads TGTGCCAGCAGCTTATCGCCCGGGACAGCTGAGACCCAGTACTTC. The full variable domain, with the rest looked up from reference TRBV7-8 and TRBJ2-5, is GAGVSQSPRYKVAKRGQDVALRCDPISGHVSLFWYQQALGQGPEFLTYFQNEAQLDKSGLPSDRFFAERPEGSVSTLKIQRTQQEDSAVYLCASSLSPGTAETQYFGPGTRLLVL.

This chain links TRBV18 with TRBJ1-3; D is unclear. V dropped 2 bases and J dropped 0 bases, with 11 bases sitting between them. Germline CDR1 is KGHSH and CDR2 is LQKENI. The CDR3 has 16 amino acids. CDR3 amino acids: CASSPSRADSGNTIYF. In nucleotides, the CDR3 is TGTGCCAGCTCACCATCTAGAGCAGACTCTGGAAACACCATATATTTT.

The chain combines TRBV19 with TRBJ1-5; D is unresolved. Trimming pared 6 bases from V and 4 bases from J, leaving 10 bases between. Germline V gene data show CDR1 as LNHDA and CDR2 as SQIVND (reference sequence). CDR3 size: 13 residues. The CDR3 DNA is TGTGCCAGTAGAGACATTATGAATCAGCCCCAGCATTTT. This sequence encodes CASRDIMNQPQHF.

This sequence joins TRBV19 and TRBJ2-5; 9 bases align to TRBD2. V was clipped by 3 bases and J by 0 bases; unmatched bases: 5. The CDR3 is 16 amino acids. Germline CDR1 LNHDA, CDR2 SQIVND (reference sequence). CDR3 sequence: CASSIETSGNQETQYF. As DNA, the CDR3 is TGTGCCAGTAGTATTGAGACTAGCGGAAACCAAGAGACCCAGTACTTC.

This chain uses TRBV29-1 with TRBJ1-1; a weak D match, TRBD1 (5 bases). In germline, CDR1 is SQVTM, CDR2 ANQGSEA. Trimming left V 7 bases short and J 4 bases short, with 13 bases between. The CDR3 has 12 residues. CDR3 sequence: CSGGLGGTEAFF. The CDR3 DNA reads as TGCAGCGGAGGGCTGGGGGGCACTGAAGCTTTCTTT.

The V and J genes are TRBV5-6 and TRBJ2-3; 11 nucleotides match TRBD1. The germline V gene has CDR1 SGHDT and CDR2 YYEEEE. The V segment lost 4 bases and the J segment 3 bases; nucleotides outside the gene matches: 7. This CDR3 has 16 residues. The CDR3 DNA reads TGTGCCAGCAGCCCAGGGACAGGGGGTTTGACAGATACGCAGTATTTT. This sequence encodes CASSPGTGGLTDTQYF.

This clone was seen only a few times. The chain has TRBV4-1 and TRBJ1-4; D remains ambiguous. V shed 0 bases and J shed 14 bases, with 7 bases lying between them. The CDR3 totals 11 residues. Germline-derived CDR1 and CDR2 are MGHRA and YSYEKL. The CDR3 nucleotides read TGCGCCAGCAGCCAAGATCGCAGGCTGTTTTTT. Translating gives CASSQDRRLFF.

This sequence joins TRBV7-2 and TRBJ2-5; 13 bases fit TRBD2. The germline V gene has CDR1 SGHTA and CDR2 FQGNSA. The CDR3 is 19 residues long. The ends lost 1 base at V and 1 base at J; junction bases unmatched: 9. CDR3 amino acids: CASSLGRLAGGTFQETQYF. CDR3 nucleotide sequence: TGTGCCAGCAGCTTAGGTAGACTAGCGGGGGGTACCTTCCAAGAGACCCAGTACTTC.

This chain connects TRBV5-1 to TRBJ1-2, with 7 bases matching TRBD1. Trimming took 0 bases from V and 6 from J; bases not matched to a gene: 5. Germline CDR1 is SGHRS and CDR2 is YFSETQ. The CDR3 covers 14 residues. CDR3 bases: TGCGCCAGCAGCTTGGGACAGGGAGGAAATGGCTACACCTTC. This translates into CASSLGQGGNGYTF.

The V and J genes are TRBV10-2 and TRBJ2-7; TRBD2 aligns across 8 bases. The CDR3 length is 14 residues. Germline CDR1 and CDR2: WSHSY and SAAADI. J lost 4 bases, V lost 6 bases, and 8 bases had no gene match. This CDR3 reads CASRNGLAVYEQYF. As DNA, the CDR3 is TGCGCCAGCAGGAACGGACTAGCTGTTTACGAGCAGTACTTC.

CDR3 sequence reads: CASSTLFGLAGATQYF. The CDR3 coding sequence is TGTGCCAGCAGCACTCTCTTCGGACTAGCGGGAGCTACGCAGTATTTT. The chain joins TRBV11-2 to TRBJ2-3; 13 nucleotides agree with TRBD2. The CDR3 consists of 16 residues. The germline V gene has CDR1 SGHAT and CDR2 FQNNGV. The V segment lost 5 bases and the J segment 8 bases; nucleotides outside the gene matches: 10.

CDR3 residues: CASSRQGPQETQYF. Written as DNA, the CDR3 is TGTGCCAGCTCACGACAGGGGCCTCAAGAGACCCAGTACTTC. This chain links TRBV18 with TRBJ2-5; TRBD1 matches 8 bases. The V and J ends lost 4 bases and 2 bases, in that order; junction bases with no gene match: 3. The CDR3 is made up of 14 amino acids. Germline CDR1 is KGHSH and CDR2 is LQKENI. Filled out from reference TRBV18 and TRBJ2-5, the complete variable domain reads NAGVMQNPRHLVRRRGQEARLRCSPMKGHSHVYWYRQLPEEGLKFMVYLQKENIIDESGMPKERFSAEFPKEGPSILRIQQVVRGDSAAYFCASSRQGPQETQYFGPGTRLLVL.